The TCR beta chain described here comes from a study of blood T cell repertoires in COVID-19. Overall study: Samples representing acute and convalescent COVID-19 were sourced from the United States, Italy and Spain.

Unmatched junction bases numbered 1, after V lost 2 bases and J lost 0 bases. The CDR3 has 15 residues. Germline CDR1 MNHEY, CDR2 SMNVEV (reference sequence). Per the original data handling: Using reference gene primer amplification, nucleated cell counts were estimated. Using immunoSEQ multiplex PCR, the repertoire was profiled, and TCRdb retains in-frame clones only, with some absent. V and J calls and clone size are copied from that table; D and trimming were computed from the DNA. Found here are roughly 67,000 clones, approximately 85% of them singletons; the top ten hold approximately 25%. This clonotype was obtained from a man between 50 and 59 years old with acute or convalescent COVID-19. Sequencing used peripheral blood. J is TRBJ1-5 and V is TRBV27; the match to TRBD1 covers 7 bases. The CDR3 nucleotides are TGTGCCAGCAGTTTAGACAGGGATAGCAATCAGCCCCAGCATTTT. Amino acids: CASSLDRDSNQPQHF.